This T cell receptor beta chain was recorded in a study of cytotoxic CD8 clonotypes in ibrutinib-treated CLL. Study at large: Response samples were taken after a median around 11 months of treatment, range 6 to 36.

This CDR3 comprises 15 residues. The germline gives CDR1 SNHLY, CDR2 FYNNEI. V shed 1 base, J shed 5 bases, and the junction held 4 bases outside the gene matches. Deep sequencing aimed at 1 in 200,000 to 1 in 1 million T cells' resolution. The assay was immunoSEQ multiplex PCR, and TCRdb's table has in-frame clones only and misses some. The sample includes 150,000 or so clones, around nine tenths seen only once; the top ten take 3% to 3.5%. Here the sequenced sample was PBMCs, taken at disease progression, from a patient treated with ibrutinib. The chain carries TRBV2 and TRBJ2-1, with 8 positions matching TRBD2. This TCR was sampled from a human donor with chronic lymphocytic leukemia. CDR3 coding DNA: TGTGCCAGCAGTGAAGAGCTAGCGGGCGACAATGAGCAGTTCTTC. As protein: CASSEELAGDNEQFF.